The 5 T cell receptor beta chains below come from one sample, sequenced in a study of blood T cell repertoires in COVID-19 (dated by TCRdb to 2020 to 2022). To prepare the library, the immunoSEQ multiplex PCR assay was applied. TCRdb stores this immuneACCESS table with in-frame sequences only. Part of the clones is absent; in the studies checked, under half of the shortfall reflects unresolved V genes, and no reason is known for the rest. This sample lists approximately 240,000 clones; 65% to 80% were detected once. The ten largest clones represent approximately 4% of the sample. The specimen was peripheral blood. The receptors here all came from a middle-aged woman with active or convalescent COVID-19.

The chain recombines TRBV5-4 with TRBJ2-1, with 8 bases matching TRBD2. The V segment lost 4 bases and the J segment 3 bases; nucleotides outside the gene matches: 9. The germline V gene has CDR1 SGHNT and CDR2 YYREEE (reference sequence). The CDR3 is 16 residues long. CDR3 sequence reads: CASSLSGGAVYNEQFF. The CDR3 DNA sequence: TGTGCCAGCAGCCTGTCCGGGGGGGCCGTCTACAATGAGCAGTTCTTC.

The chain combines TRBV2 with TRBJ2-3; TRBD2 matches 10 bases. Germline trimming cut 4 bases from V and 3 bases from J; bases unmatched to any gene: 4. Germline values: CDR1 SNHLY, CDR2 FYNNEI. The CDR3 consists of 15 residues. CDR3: CASSGGAGGTDTQYF. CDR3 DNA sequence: TGTGCCAGCAGTGGGGGAGCGGGGGGGACAGATACGCAGTATTTT.

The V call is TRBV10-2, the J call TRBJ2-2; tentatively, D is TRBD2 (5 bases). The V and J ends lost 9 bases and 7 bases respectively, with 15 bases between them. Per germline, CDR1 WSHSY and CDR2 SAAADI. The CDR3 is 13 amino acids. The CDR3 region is CASWDRGNGELFF. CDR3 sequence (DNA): TGCGCCAGTTGGGATCGGGGTAACGGGGAGCTGTTTTTT.

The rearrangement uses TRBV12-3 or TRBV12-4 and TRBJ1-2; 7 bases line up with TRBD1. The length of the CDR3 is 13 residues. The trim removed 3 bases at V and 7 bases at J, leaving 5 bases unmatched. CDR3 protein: CASSFVPGGGYTF. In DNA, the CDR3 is TGTGCCAGCAGTTTTGTCCCAGGGGGTGGCTACACCTTC.

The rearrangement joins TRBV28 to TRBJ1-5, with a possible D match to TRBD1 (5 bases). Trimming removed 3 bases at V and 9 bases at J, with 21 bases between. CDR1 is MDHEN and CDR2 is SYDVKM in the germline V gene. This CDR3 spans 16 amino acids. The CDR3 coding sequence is TGTGCCAGCAGTTTTGGGACCCGGGGGGTGTTAGGGCCCCAGCATTTT. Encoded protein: CASSFGTRGVLGPQHF.